This TCR beta chain is from a study of T cells in Graves' hyperthyroidism and ophthalmopathy. Hyperthyroidism, newly diagnosed and lasting under 2 months, affected patients aged 18 to 65. Patients were excluded because of uncontrolled infection, other autoimmune disease, pregnancy or lactation. Clinical symptoms, serum thyroxine, TRAb, thyroid ultrasound and orbital computed tomography established diagnosis. The PBMCs were sourced from fresh peripheral blood (around 9.9 ml). In its sample, this clonotype was seen a few times. TCR beta CDR3 region amplification was performed from RNA transcripts. Carried out on the TCR CDR3, a first-round RT-PCR used the HTBI primer set. Each CDR3 protein is one row after TCRdb ran MiXCR on the multiplex PCR reads. The sample lists roughly 750,000 distinct CDR3 sequences; about a sixth were seen once. V dropped 6 bases and J dropped 3; count of bases not matched to a gene: 6. CDR1 and CDR2 (germline): ENHRY, SYGVKD. This CDR3 is 14 amino acids long.

Source material: blood. V is TRBV10-3 and J is TRBJ2-5; 8 positions match TRBD2. This TCR was sampled from a man younger than 35 with Graves' hyperthyroidism. The CDR3 spells CAIRAGLGEETQYF. CDR3 sequence (DNA): TGTGCCATCAGAGCGGGACTAGGGGAAGAGACCCAGTACTTC.